The 30 T cell receptor beta chains below were found in one sample sequenced in a study of memory CD4+ T cells and cytomegalovirus serostatus. The data were produced by immunoSEQ multiplex PCR, yet TCRdb's version contains in-frame clones alone and is incomplete. The table records some 80,000 clones, more than 70% of them present only once. Single viable CD3+CD4+CD8-CD45RO+ cells were sorted as the memory CD4+ T cells. Sequenced sample: memory CD4+ T cells from blood. The receptors shown here come from an adult in good health and CMV-seronegative.

The chain is built from TRBV4-1 and TRBJ1-6, with 8 bases aligning to TRBD1. The CDR3 loop spans 15 amino acids. V lost 4 bases and J lost 11; bases outside the gene matches: 10. Per the germline V gene, CDR1 is MGHRA and CDR2 is YSYEKL. The CDR3 DNA reads TGCGCCAGCAGCCTTATCCATACAGGGGGTACACCCCTCCACTTT. Amino acid sequence: CASSLIHTGGTPLHF.

The rearrangement uses TRBV29-1 and TRBJ1-1, with unresolved D. Per germline, CDR1 SQVTM and CDR2 ANQGSEA. The CDR3 spans 13 residues. V was trimmed by 2 bases and J by 0 bases, leaving 7 bases between them. The CDR3 sequence is CSVERHMNTEAFF. In DNA, the CDR3 is TGCAGCGTTGAACGACACATGAACACTGAAGCTTTCTTT.

J is TRBJ1-1 and V is TRBV30, with a possible D match to TRBD1 (5 bases). Germline values: CDR1 GTSNPN, CDR2 SVGIG (reference sequence). The germline V and J ends were trimmed by 0 bases and 5 bases, with 13 bases remaining between them. The CDR3 spans 14 residues. CDR3 region: CAWSVGVAYTEAFF. For the CDR3, the DNA is TGTGCCTGGAGTGTAGGGGTGGCGTATACTGAAGCTTTCTTT.

The CDR3, as DNA: TGTGCCAGCACCTTCCGGGACAGGGAAACTGAAGCTTTCTTT. It translates to CASTFRDRETEAFF. The chain links TRBV5-6 to TRBJ1-1, with TRBD1 matching over 9 bases. The CDR3 runs 14 residues. Germline assignment: CDR1 SGHDT and CDR2 YYEEEE. The J segment lost 5 bases and the V segment lost 6 bases, leaving 8 bases of the junction unmatched.

The chain recombines TRBV5-6 with TRBJ2-5; 13 bases fit TRBD2. J was trimmed by 5 bases and V by 4 bases; bases with no gene match: 5. The germline gives CDR1 SGHDT, CDR2 YYEEEE. There are 15 residues in the CDR3. The CDR3 bases are TGTGCCAGCAGCCAGGGACTAGCGGGGTCGGAGACCCAGTACTTC. Its protein is CASSQGLAGSETQYF.

This clone was observed once. The gene calls are TRBV2 and TRBJ2-5, with 7 bases that match TRBD1. CDR1 is SNHLY and CDR2 is FYNNEI in the germline V gene. There are 13 residues in the CDR3. The V gene end was trimmed by 5 bases and the J gene end by 5 bases; junction bases not matched to a gene: 5. Here the CDR3 DNA reads TGTGCCAGCAGTCTGGGACAGAGGGAGACCCAGTACTTC. This codes for CASSLGQRETQYF.

The genes are TRBV19 and TRBJ2-5; D possibly corresponds to TRBD2 (7 bases). V was clipped by 7 bases and J by 5 bases, with 11 bases between them. Germline CDR1 is LNHDA and CDR2 is SQIVND (reference sequence). The CDR3 contains 12 residues. CDR3 sequence reads: CASMGGAETQYF. CDR3 nucleotides: TGTGCCAGTATGGGGGGGGCTGAGACCCAGTACTTC.

The table lists this clone with a few counts. The rearrangement joins TRBV5-1 to TRBJ2-3; D gene unclear. Trimming took off 4 bases at V and 4 bases at J, with 7 bases between the two ends. The germline V gene has CDR1 SGHRS and CDR2 YFSETQ. This CDR3 region has 12 residues. The CDR3 sequence: CASSTVPDTQYF. CDR3 DNA: TGCGCCAGCAGCACCGTACCAGATACGCAGTATTTT.

This clone came up a few times. V is TRBV13 and J is TRBJ2-3; D may be TRBD2 (6 bases). Germline V gives CDR1 PRHDT, CDR2 FYEKMQ (reference sequence). V lost 3 bases and J 6 bases, leaving 13 bases between the germline ends. CDR3 size: 14 residues. The CDR3: CASSFGARGDTQYF. In nucleotides, the CDR3 is TGTGCCAGCAGCTTCGGGGCTCGGGGGGATACGCAGTATTTT.

The J gene is TRBJ1-2, the V gene TRBV5-6; D remains ambiguous. Deletions cut 0 bases from V and 1 base from J, with 10 bases between. This CDR3 has 15 residues. CDR1 is SGHDT and CDR2 is YYEEEE in the germline V gene. The CDR3 sequence is CASSLGPILNYGYTF. The CDR3, as DNA: TGTGCCAGCAGCTTGGGGCCTATCCTTAACTATGGCTACACCTTC.

V usage is TRBV9 and J usage is TRBJ1-4; possibly TRBD1 for D (5 bases). Germline CDR1 is SGDLS and CDR2 is YYNGEE. The CDR3 is 15 residues long. V was clipped by 5 bases and J by 2 bases, with 13 bases between them. The CDR3 protein is CASSAGGTTNEKLFF. The CDR3 DNA reads as TGTGCCAGCAGTGCCGGGGGGACTACTAATGAAAAACTGTTTTTT.

The genes are TRBV29-1 and TRBJ2-1; 9 positions match TRBD2. Germline CDR1 and CDR2: SQVTM and ANQGSEA. The ends lost 1 base at V and 3 bases at J; junction bases unmatched: 10. CDR3 size: 17 residues. The CDR3 DNA reads as TGCAGCGTTGAAGGGCTGGGGTCTAGCGGGGACTACAATGAGCAGTTCTTC. Amino acid sequence: CSVEGLGSSGDYNEQFF.

This clone has a handful of counts. V gene TRBV2 combines with J gene TRBJ2-7; D remains unclear. Trimming removed 0 bases from V and 2 bases from J, with 2 bases in between. The length of the CDR3 is 12 residues. Germline V gene lookup returns CDR1 SNHLY and CDR2 FYNNEI. CDR3 region: CASSEAAYEQYF. In DNA form, the CDR3 reads TGTGCCAGCAGTGAAGCGGCCTACGAGCAGTACTTC.

Here the CDR3 reads CASSVVAGTANTEAFF. DNA for the CDR3: TGTGCCAGCAGCGTAGTGGCCGGGACTGCTAACACTGAAGCTTTCTTT. The chain has TRBV9 and TRBJ1-1, with D perhaps matching TRBD1 (5 bases). With 0 bases removed from V and 2 bases from J, the gap between germline ends came to 14 bases. CDR3 size: 16 residues. Germline-derived CDR1 and CDR2 are SGDLS and YYNGEE.

The chain carries TRBV19 and TRBJ2-2; unclear D gene. Germline CDR1 LNHDA, CDR2 SQIVND (reference sequence). This CDR3 is 15 amino acids long. The V end was cut by 10 bases, the J end by 2 bases, with 17 bases between. CDR3 sequence reads: CATTVNRPNTGELFF. The CDR3 DNA follows: TGTGCCACCACCGTTAATAGGCCAAACACCGGGGAGCTGTTTTTT.

The rearrangement joins TRBV30 to TRBJ1-2; 8 nucleotides line up with TRBD1. There are 14 residues in the CDR3. Per the germline V gene, CDR1 is GTSNPN and CDR2 is SVGIG (reference sequence). Trimming removed 2 bases from V and 4 bases from J; junction bases left unmatched: 6. CDR3 sequence reads: CAWSWTGNSYGYTF. CDR3 nucleotides: TGTGCCTGGAGTTGGACAGGGAACAGCTATGGCTACACCTTC.

The chain joins TRBV30 to TRBJ1-2, with D possibly TRBD1 on 5 matching bases. This CDR3 contains 13 residues. CDR1 and CDR2 from the germline V gene are GTSNPN and SVGIG (reference sequence). V lost 5 bases to trimming and J lost 5 bases, with 15 bases between them. Here the CDR3 DNA reads TGTGCCTGGCGCGGGCAGGGAGTATATGGCTACACCTTC. It is translated as CAWRGQGVYGYTF. Supplemented by reference TRBV30 and TRBJ1-2, the full variable domain reads SQTIHQWPATLVQPVGSPLSLECTVEGTSNPNLYWYRQAAGRGLQLLFYSVGIGQISSEVPQNLSASRPQDRQFILSSKKLLLSDSGFYLCAWRGQGVYGYTFGSGTRLTVV.

The chain carries TRBV4-1 and TRBJ2-4; unclear D gene. Germline V gene lookup returns CDR1 MGHRA and CDR2 YSYEKL. This CDR3 comprises 16 residues. The V and J ends lost 1 base and 0 bases respectively, with 10 bases between them. The CDR3: CASSQVTALAKNIQYF. The CDR3 nucleotides read TGCGCCAGCAGCCAAGTAACAGCGCTAGCCAAAAACATTCAGTACTTC.

The J gene is TRBJ2-2, the V gene TRBV2; 8 positions agree with TRBD1. CDR1 is SNHLY, CDR2 FYNNEI, per germline. This CDR3 has 17 amino acids. The V gene end was trimmed by 4 bases and the J gene end by 5 bases; junction bases not matched to a gene: 12. The CDR3 nucleotides are TGTGCCAGCAGTGGAGCAAGGACAGGGAGATTTACCGGGGAGCTGTTTTTT. Its translation: CASSGARTGRFTGELFF.

The chain recombines TRBV30 with TRBJ2-3, with unresolved D. CDR3 length equals 12 residues. CDR1 and CDR2 (germline): GTSNPN, SVGIG (reference sequence). The V end lost 0 bases, the J end lost 6 bases, and 7 bases lay between the germline ends. CDR3 bases: TGTGCCTGGAGTGTGTTGGGGGATACGCAGTATTTT. Protein product: CAWSVLGDTQYF.

The chain is built from TRBV10-3 and TRBJ1-1; D is uncertain. In germline, CDR1 is ENHRY, CDR2 SYGVKD. Between the trimmed V and J ends, which lost 2 bases and 4 bases, there was a span of 17 bases. The CDR3 is 16 amino acids. CDR3 DNA: TGTGCCATCAGTGAGGAGAAGCATTCTGTGATCACTGAAGCTTTCTTT. The encoded protein is CAISEEKHSVITEAFF.

The chain is built from TRBV7-2 and TRBJ2-5, with TRBD2 matching over 7 bases. With 3 bases clipped from V and 4 bases from J, the junction kept 5 bases outside the gene matches. The CDR3 runs 14 residues. Germline loops: CDR1 SGHTA, CDR2 FQGNSA. CDR3 protein: CASSFAGVGETQYF. The DNA of the CDR3 is TGTGCCAGCAGCTTCGCGGGGGTGGGAGAGACCCAGTACTTC.

This clone was observed once. J is TRBJ2-1 and V is TRBV30; 8 bases agree with TRBD2. The CDR3 is 15 residues long. Per germline, CDR1 GTSNPN and CDR2 SVGIG (reference sequence). With 4 bases clipped from V and 2 bases from J, the junction kept 7 bases outside the gene matches. CDR3 nucleotide sequence: TGTGCCTGGAACAGCGGGGGCCTAACCTACAATGAGCAGTTCTTC. The encoded protein is CAWNSGGLTYNEQFF. The full variable domain, in which reference TRBV30 and TRBJ2-1 provide the parts outside the CDR3, is SQTIHQWPATLVQPVGSPLSLECTVEGTSNPNLYWYRQAAGRGLQLLFYSVGIGQISSEVPQNLSASRPQDRQFILSSKKLLLSDSGFYLCAWNSGGLTYNEQFFGPGTRLTVL.

The rearrangement links TRBV6-6 to TRBJ1-5; D unclear. Germline CDR1 MNHNY, CDR2 SVGAGI (reference sequence). The CDR3 contains 12 residues. Trimming shortened V by 6 bases and J by 7 bases, and 10 bases separated the two germline ends. The CDR3 is CASSPLGQPQHF. DNA for the CDR3: TGTGCCAGCAGCCCATTAGGGCAGCCCCAGCATTTT.

The V gene is TRBV7-3, the J gene TRBJ1-2, with 8 bases aligning to TRBD1. The CDR3 has 12 residues. Per germline, CDR1 SGHTA and CDR2 FQGTGA. The J segment lost 8 bases and the V segment lost 5 bases, leaving 4 bases of the junction unmatched. CDR3 DNA sequence: TGTGCCAGCAGCCGGACAGGGTCCGGCTACACCTTC. Its protein is CASSRTGSGYTF.

This sequence joins TRBV6-1 and TRBJ1-2, with a tentative D call TRBD1 (5 bases). Per germline, CDR1 MNHNS and CDR2 SASEGT. Trimming stripped 7 bases from V and 6 bases from J, with 15 bases between. The CDR3 is made up of 13 amino acids. The CDR3 here is CASTKGESNGYTF. The CDR3 DNA sequence: TGTGCCAGCACCAAAGGGGAAAGTAATGGCTACACCTTC.

V gene TRBV9 combines with J gene TRBJ2-1, with D possibly matching TRBD1 (5 bases). CDR1 is SGDLS and CDR2 is YYNGEE in the germline V gene. The CDR3 extends over 16 amino acids. V was trimmed by 0 bases and J by 2 bases, leaving 12 bases between them. In DNA, the CDR3 is TGTGCCAGCAGCGTAGGCCAGGGATTCGCCTACAATGAGCAGTTCTTC. Amino acids: CASSVGQGFAYNEQFF.

This chain joins TRBV5-6 and TRBJ1-4; D is undetermined. Trimming stripped 7 bases from V and 7 bases from J, with 20 bases between. This CDR3 has 15 amino acids. Per the germline V gene, CDR1 is SGHDT and CDR2 is YYEEEE. CDR3 in amino acids: CASAQWGAWAEKLFF. CDR3 DNA sequence: TGTGCCAGCGCGCAGTGGGGAGCGTGGGCTGAAAAACTGTTTTTT.

This rearrangement joins TRBV4-2 to TRBJ2-7; 7 bases are a match to TRBD2. CDR3 length: 15 amino acids. The J segment lost 6 bases and the V segment lost 1 base, leaving 9 bases of the junction unmatched. Per the germline V gene, CDR1 is LGHNA and CDR2 is YNFKEQ. This chain's CDR3 is CASSQGHGSGGEQYF. The CDR3 coding sequence is TGTGCCAGCAGCCAAGGACACGGGTCGGGAGGCGAGCAGTACTTC.

The rearrangement links TRBV5-5 to TRBJ1-6; 7 nucleotides line up with TRBD1. Trimming removed 7 bases from V and 9 bases from J; junction bases left unmatched: 10. There are 14 residues in the CDR3. Germline loops: CDR1 SGHKS, CDR2 YYEKEE (reference sequence). The CDR3 loop reads CASFDRANGSPLHF. CDR3 nucleotide sequence: TGTGCCAGCTTCGACAGGGCAAATGGTTCACCCCTCCACTTT.